These T cell receptor beta chains were read from a single sample in a study of identical twins. TCRdb passed the 5' RACE reads through MiXCR, listing each CDR3 protein once. The profile shows some 500,000 distinct CDR3 sequences, 9.6% of them singletons. This sample was shared with a second study, whose subject was yellow fever vaccine responses in identical twins.

The sample comprised PBMCs. These receptors were collected from a woman between 18 and 29 years old in good health. The CDR3 runs from the conserved cysteine through the conserved F or W. D genes are given only for firm matches. Clone size is stated in some rows and not others, as once, few, many or a class when expanded.

NA	NA	TRBJ2-1	TRBV25-1	17	TGTGCCAGCAGTGCTGTACAGGGCTCAATCTCCTACAATGAGCAGTTCTTC	CASSAVQGSISYNEQFF
few	NA	TRBJ2-7	TRBV11-2	13	TGTGCCAGCAGGCCTCAGGGTGACGACGAGCAGTACTTC	CASRPQGDDEQYF
few	TRBD2	TRBJ2-3	TRBV7-3	15	TGTGCCAGCAGCCTAGCGGGGGGTTTCACAGATACGCAGTATTTT	CASSLAGGFTDTQYF
few	NA	TRBJ2-1	TRBV7-9	15	TGTGCCAGCAGCTTAGTTGACCTGGGTCAAAATGAGCAGTTCTTC	CASSLVDLGQNEQFF
few	NA	TRBJ2-7	TRBV5-5	14	TGTGCCAGCAGCCCTGGCGTCGTTCGTAGCGAGCAGTACTTC	CASSPGVVRSEQYF
few	NA	TRBJ1-2	TRBV4-1	16	TGCGCCAGCAGCCAAGATCATTCGGGGGCGGGCTATGGCTACACCTTC	CASSQDHSGAGYGYTF
NA	TRBD2	TRBJ2-2	TRBV7-9	16	TGTGCCAGCAGCCCTCCTCGGGTGGCGGGGGACGGGGAGCTGTTTTTT	CASSPPRVAGDGELFF
NA	TRBD2	TRBJ2-7	TRBV20-1	15	TGCAGTGCTTCCCAACTAGCGGGAGTGCGTTACGAGCAGTACTTC	CSASQLAGVRYEQYF
NA	NA	TRBJ1-6	TRBV7-7	14	TGTGCTAGCAGCTTGAACGCGGATAATTCACCCCTCCACTTT	CASSLNADNSPLHF
few	NA	TRBJ2-6	TRBV18	14	TGTGCCAGCTCACCAGGGTTTGGGGCCAACGTCCTGACTTTC	CASSPGFGANVLTF
few	NA	TRBJ2-7	TRBV7-2	13	TGTGCCAGCAGCCACACACCATCCTACGAGCAGTACTTC	CASSHTPSYEQYF
NA	TRBD1	TRBJ2-5	TRBV24-1	15	TGTGCCACCAGTGATTTACCGACAGGGGCAGAGACCCAGTACTTC	CATSDLPTGAETQYF
NA	NA	TRBJ2-7	TRBV24-1	14	TGTGCCACCAGTGATTTCCATTTGGGTGACGAGCAGTACTTC	CATSDFHLGDEQYF
few	TRBD2	TRBJ2-7	TRBV10-3	14	TGTGCCACCATATCCGGAGCGGGAGTCCGCGAGCAGTACTTC	CATISGAGVREQYF
many	NA	TRBJ2-3	TRBV12-3/TRBV12-4	11	TGTGCCAGCAGTTTTGCCGATACGCAGTATTTT	CASSFADTQYF
many	TRBD1	TRBJ2-7	TRBV6-2/TRBV6-3	16	TGTGCCAGCAAGAATGGACAGGCCCAGGTCGGCTACGAGCAGTACTTC	CASKNGQAQVGYEQYF